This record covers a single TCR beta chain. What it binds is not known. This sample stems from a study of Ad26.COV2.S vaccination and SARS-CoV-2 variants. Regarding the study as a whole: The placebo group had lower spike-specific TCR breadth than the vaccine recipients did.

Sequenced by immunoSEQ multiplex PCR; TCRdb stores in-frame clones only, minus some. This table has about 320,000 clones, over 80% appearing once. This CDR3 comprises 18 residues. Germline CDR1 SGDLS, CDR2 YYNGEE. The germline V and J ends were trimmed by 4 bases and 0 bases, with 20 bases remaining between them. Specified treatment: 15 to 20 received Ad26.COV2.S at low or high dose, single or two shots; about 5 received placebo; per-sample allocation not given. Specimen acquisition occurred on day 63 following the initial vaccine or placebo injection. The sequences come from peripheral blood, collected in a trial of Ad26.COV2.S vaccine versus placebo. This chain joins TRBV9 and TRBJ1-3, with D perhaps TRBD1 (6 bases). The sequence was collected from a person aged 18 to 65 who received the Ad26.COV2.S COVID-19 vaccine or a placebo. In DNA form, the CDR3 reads TGTGCCAGCAGCCCCCGAGGCATGACAGGTTTCTCTGGAAACACCATATATTTT. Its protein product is CASSPRGMTGFSGNTIYF.